These 11 T cell receptor beta chains were sequenced from one sample in a study of cytomegalovirus exposure and HLA in healthy donors. The PCR had 60 Vbeta and 13 Jbeta primers. Measured with immunoSEQ multiplex PCR; TCRdb has only the in-frame clones, and not every one. The data contain 130,000 or so clones, just under 80% of them singletons. Sequencing input: PBMCs. These receptors were obtained from a man aged 25 to 45 in good health and CMV-seronegative.

The J gene is TRBJ1-4, the V gene TRBV2, with 7 nucleotides matching TRBD1. The germline V gene encodes CDR1 SNHLY and CDR2 FYNNEI. V lost 9 bases, J lost 7 bases, and 8 bases stayed unmatched. This CDR3 contains 13 residues. The CDR3 DNA reads TGTGCCAGAAGACAGGGCAGGAGTGAAAAACTGTTTTTT. The encoded protein is CARRQGRSEKLFF.

This clone turned up a few times. V and J are TRBV5-1 and TRBJ2-5; possibly TRBD2 for D (5 bases). In germline, CDR1 is SGHRS, CDR2 YFSETQ. This CDR3 comprises 15 residues. V was clipped by 3 bases and J by 3 bases, with 15 bases between them. The CDR3 loop is CASSWTVREEETQYF. The CDR3 DNA sequence: TGCGCCAGCAGCTGGACCGTGAGGGAAGAAGAGACCCAGTACTTC. Based on the CDR3 plus reference TRBV5-1 and TRBJ2-5, the full variable domain is KAGVTQTPRYLIKTRGQQVTLSCSPISGHRSVSWYQQTPGQGLQFLFEYFSETQRNKGNFPGRFSGRQFSNSRSEMNVSTLELGDSALYLCASSWTVREEETQYFGPGTRLLVL.

This chain connects TRBV5-1 to TRBJ2-1; maybe TRBD2 (5 bases). Trimming cost V 0 bases and J 10 bases, with 14 bases left between them. The CDR3 is made up of 14 amino acids. From germline, CDR1 is SGHRS and CDR2 YFSETQ. The CDR3: CASSLEVPSGEQFF. In DNA form, the CDR3 reads TGCGCCAGCAGCTTGGAGGTGCCCAGCGGAGAGCAGTTCTTC.

This clone was detected once. The chain has TRBV28 and TRBJ1-6, with 10 bases identical to TRBD1. CDR3 size: 18 residues. Germline-derived CDR1 and CDR2 are MDHEN and SYDVKM. V was pared by 6 bases and J by 7 bases, with 15 bases of the junction left unmatched. DNA of the CDR3: TGTGCCAGCAGCTCCAGCTGGGGCCGGACAGGGGGAAATTCACCCCTCCACTTT. It is translated as CASSSSWGRTGGNSPLHF. Complete variable domain (other parts from reference TRBV28 and TRBJ1-6): DVKVTQSSRYLVKRTGEKVFLECVQDMDHENMFWYRQDPGLGLRLIYFSYDVKMKEKGDIPEGYSVSREKKERFSLILESASTNQTSMYLCASSSSWGRTGGNSPLHFGNGTRLTVT.

The chain recombines TRBV28 with TRBJ2-7; D is perhaps TRBD1 (6 bases). The CDR3 contains 16 residues. Germline V lookup: CDR1 MDHEN, CDR2 SYDVKM. Trimming left V 1 base short and J 2 bases short, with 15 bases between. The CDR3 loop is CASSLLRTAETYEQYF. The CDR3 region has the DNA TGTGCCAGCAGTTTATTAAGGACAGCCGAAACCTACGAGCAGTACTTC.

This chain uses TRBV11-2 with TRBJ2-7, with TRBD1 matching over 8 bases. The CDR3 is made up of 15 amino acids. CDR1 and CDR2 (germline): SGHAT, FQNNGV. The V and J ends lost 4 bases and 2 bases, in that order; junction bases with no gene match: 7. In nucleotides, the CDR3 is TGTGCCAGCAGCTCAAATGTGGACAGGGCCTACGAGCAGTACTTC. This translates into CASSSNVDRAYEQYF.

The count of this clone is one. This chain links TRBV4-1 with TRBJ2-3, with 8 bases that match TRBD2. J was trimmed by 2 bases and V by 2 bases; bases with no gene match: 6. This CDR3 is 16 amino acids long. CDR1 MGHRA and CDR2 YSYEKL come from the germline V gene. The CDR3 region is CASSQPGRGATDTQYF. As DNA, the CDR3 is TGCGCCAGCAGCCAACCGGGGCGGGGGGCCACAGATACGCAGTATTTT.

V and J are TRBV6-7 and TRBJ2-4, with D possibly being TRBD2 (6 bases). TRBV6-7 is flagged as an ORF with uncertain function. The CDR3 sequence is 16 residues long. The V and J ends lost 1 base and 5 bases respectively, with 15 bases between them. CDR3 sequence (DNA): TGTGCCAGCAGTTACTGGTTTGGGGGGACCCAAAACATTCAGTACTTC. Protein: CASSYWFGGTQNIQYF.

The V gene is TRBV11-2, the J gene TRBJ2-1; TRBD1 agrees at 7 bases. The J segment lost 0 bases and the V segment lost 5 bases, leaving 10 bases of the junction unmatched. Germline CDR1 is SGHAT and CDR2 is FQNNGV. The CDR3 extends over 17 amino acids. The CDR3 sequence: CASSARSGQSSYNEQFF. DNA of the CDR3: TGTGCCAGCAGCGCTCGGTCGGGACAGAGCTCCTACAATGAGCAGTTCTTC.

The chain is built from TRBV29-1 and TRBJ2-7, with D uncertain. The V gene's germline CDR1 is SQVTM and CDR2 ANQGSEA. The CDR3 has 12 amino acids. Trimming pared 4 bases from V and 2 bases from J, leaving 9 bases between. The CDR3 is CSVGYGAYEQYF. The CDR3 DNA sequence: TGCAGCGTTGGGTACGGAGCCTACGAGCAGTACTTC.

This chain connects TRBV19 to TRBJ1-5; 7 positions agree with TRBD1. V was pared by 2 bases and J by 3 bases, with 1 base of the junction left unmatched. The CDR3 has 14 residues. Germline loops: CDR1 LNHDA, CDR2 SQIVND (reference sequence). The CDR3 reads CASSIRGPNQPQHF. The CDR3 DNA sequence: TGTGCCAGTAGTATAAGGGGGCCCAATCAGCCCCAGCATTTT.